This T cell receptor (beta chain) was identified in a study of early T cells in non-severe SARS-CoV-2 infection. Study in general: Bulk RNA taken from unsorted whole blood was sequenced, leaving chains unpaired.

CDR1 and CDR2 (germline): MNHNY, SVGAGI (reference sequence). The V end was cut by 8 bases, the J end by 2 bases, with 27 bases between. This CDR3 has 19 amino acids. The protocol attached unique molecular identifiers to individual cDNA molecules. TCRdb ran MiXCR on the 5' RACE reads and lists one entry per CDR3 protein. The table shows 40,000 or so distinct CDR3 sequences, with roughly 6% occurring only once. The source is an adult who was a healthcare worker with PCR-confirmed SARS-CoV-2 infection or an uninfected control (not recorded which). V is TRBV6-6 and J is TRBJ2-2, with a tentative D call TRBD2 (7 bases). Material for sequencing was whole blood. This CDR3 is CASRYSLDPGGTNTGELFF. The CDR3 DNA reads as TGTGCCAGCCGCTACAGCCTAGACCCGGGGGGCACCAACACCGGGGAGCTGTTTTTT.